The next 9 T cell receptor beta chains were all read from a single sample in a study of human T cells and chemical hapten exposure. Via MiXCR, TCRdb re-called the 5' RACE reads, giving one row per CDR3 protein. The sample lists 70,000 to 85,000 distinct CDR3 sequences; about a sixth were seen once. Extraction of total RNA was performed on unfractionated whole blood. These receptors all come from a female donor in good health.

The rearrangement joins TRBV15 to TRBJ1-5; D possibly corresponds to TRBD1 (5 bases). The V and J ends lost 0 bases and 1 base respectively, with 7 bases between them. Germline-derived CDR1 and CDR2 are LNHNV and YYDKDF (reference sequence). CDR3 length: 15 amino acids. Here the CDR3 reads CATSRDPGSNQPQHF. As DNA, the CDR3 is TGTGCCACCAGCAGAGACCCAGGGAGCAATCAGCCCCAGCATTTT.

The J gene is TRBJ1-1, the V gene TRBV6-1, with D possibly being TRBD1 (6 bases). The CDR3 runs 14 residues. Trimming shortened V by 0 bases and J by 9 bases, and 14 bases separated the two germline ends. From germline, CDR1 is MNHNS and CDR2 SASEGT. The DNA of the CDR3 is TGTGCCAGCAGTGAAGCGCTCGGGACACCTAAAGCTTTCTTT. Translating gives CASSEALGTPKAFF.

This chain connects TRBV6-1 to TRBJ1-1; D not resolved. The CDR3 is 15 amino acids. Germline CDR1 is MNHNS and CDR2 is SASEGT. V gave up 6 bases and J gave up 0 bases, with 14 bases separating them. CDR3 sequence (DNA): TGTGCCAGCAGCCCTAAGATGGGGTTGAACACTGAAGCTTTCTTT. Translating it yields CASSPKMGLNTEAFF.

Only a few counts were recorded for this clonotype. J is TRBJ2-7 and V is TRBV5-5; D might be TRBD1 or TRBD2, each matching 5 bases. Germline CDR1 and CDR2: SGHKS and YYEKEE (reference sequence). The CDR3 spans 15 residues. The V end lost 1 base, the J end lost 2 bases, and 13 bases lay between the germline ends. Here the CDR3 reads CASSLSRGRTYEQYF. The CDR3 coding sequence is TGTGCCAGCAGCTTGTCGAGGGGAAGAACCTACGAGCAGTACTTC.

The chain has TRBV7-9 and TRBJ2-1, with D perhaps matching TRBD1 (8 bases). Trimming took off 1 base at V and 8 bases at J, with 24 bases between the two ends. CDR3 size: 18 residues. In germline, CDR1 is SEHNR, CDR2 FQNEAQ (reference sequence). This CDR3 is CASSLVGLPRGLRDEQFF. The CDR3 nucleotides read TGTGCCAGCAGCTTAGTGGGACTACCCAGGGGGCTGAGGGATGAGCAGTTCTTC.

The rearrangement uses TRBV25-1 and TRBJ2-3; no reliable D call. The CDR3 has 12 residues. Germline CDR1 reads MGHDK; CDR2 reads SYGVNS. Deletions cut 7 bases from V and 1 base from J, with 6 bases between. DNA for the CDR3: TGTGCCAGCAAGCGAGGCACAGATACGCAGTATTTT. It yields the protein CASKRGTDTQYF.

This clonotype has just a few counts. The chain uses TRBV20-1 and TRBJ1-1; D may be TRBD1 (5 bases). V lost 3 bases and J 0 bases, leaving 17 bases between the germline ends. This CDR3 contains 16 residues. Germline V gives CDR1 DFQATT, CDR2 SNEGSKA (reference sequence). The CDR3 here is CSARDQGGYMNTEAFF. The CDR3 DNA follows: TGCAGTGCTAGGGATCAGGGAGGATACATGAACACTGAAGCTTTCTTT.

The V gene is TRBV12-3 or TRBV12-4, the J gene TRBJ1-5; weak D call: TRBD1 (6 bases). This CDR3 has 16 amino acids. V lost 3 bases to trimming and J lost 2 bases, with 14 bases between them. This CDR3 reads CASSLQGQYGNQPQHF. CDR3 nucleotides: TGTGCCAGCAGTTTGCAAGGACAGTATGGCAATCAGCCCCAGCATTTT.

In this sample, this clonotype turned up a few times. The rearrangement joins TRBV6-2 or TRBV6-3 to TRBJ2-7; D is unresolved. The CDR3 covers 14 residues. V lost 9 bases and J 0 bases, leaving 15 bases between the germline ends. The germline V gene has CDR1 MNHEY and CDR2 SVGEGT. CDR3 sequence (DNA): TGTGCCAGTTCCGAGGACGAGAGCTCCTACGAGCAGTACTTC. This codes for CASSEDESSYEQYF.